A single sample is the source of the 13 T cell receptor beta chains below, sequenced in a study of human T cells and chemical hapten exposure. Whole blood that had not been fractionated was the source of extracted total RNA. In TCRdb, the 5' RACE reads were re-called with MiXCR into one record per CDR3 protein. The sample lists under 100,000 distinct CDR3 sequences; less than 20% were seen once. The origin of the receptors is a female donor in good health.

The rearrangement uses TRBV28 and TRBJ2-2; D is undetermined. CDR3 length equals 13 residues. Germline values: CDR1 MDHEN, CDR2 SYDVKM. The V end was cut by 10 bases, the J end by 7 bases, with 16 bases between. The CDR3 DNA sequence: TGTGCCAACCTCTTGACCTCGCACGGGGAGCTGTTTTTT. Translated: CANLLTSHGELFF.

This sequence joins TRBV3-1 and TRBJ1-2, with D possibly TRBD1 on 6 matching bases. CDR3 size: 15 residues. Germline CDR1 LGHDT, CDR2 YNNKEL (reference sequence). V was trimmed by 4 bases and J by 0 bases, leaving 12 bases between them. CDR3 bases: TGTGCCAGCAGCCCATCCGGGACAACTAACTATGGCTACACCTTC. It yields the protein CASSPSGTTNYGYTF.

The V gene is TRBV7-2, the J gene TRBJ1-5; D perhaps matches TRBD1 (5 bases). The germline V gene encodes CDR1 SGHTA and CDR2 FQGNSA. Trimming took off 6 bases at V and 5 bases at J, with 17 bases between the two ends. The CDR3 covers 15 residues. The chain's CDR3 is CASSGGGSRYQPQHF. Here the CDR3 DNA reads TGTGCCAGCAGTGGGGGGGGGTCGCGGTATCAGCCCCAGCATTTT. Full variable domain (missing parts from reference TRBV7-2 and TRBJ1-5): GAGVSQSPSNKVTEKGKDVELRCDPISGHTALYWYRQSLGQGLEFLIYFQGNSAPDKSGLPSDRFSAERTGGSVSTLTIQRTQQEDSAVYLCASSGGGSRYQPQHFGDGTRLSIL.

This chain uses TRBV3-1 with TRBJ2-3, with 10 bases fitting TRBD2. The germline CDR1 and CDR2 sequences are LGHDT and YNNKEL (reference sequence). Trimming took 4 bases from V and 3 from J; bases not matched to a gene: 7. The CDR3 runs to 16 residues. The DNA of the CDR3 is TGTGCCAGCAGCCGAGAAGCGGGGGGGCCTACAGATACGCAGTATTTT. Its protein is CASSREAGGPTDTQYF.

This clonotype was found a few times. The rearrangement uses TRBV5-1 and TRBJ2-5; the match to TRBD1 covers 7 bases. V lost 3 bases, J lost 2 bases, and 7 bases stayed unmatched. The CDR3 contains 15 residues. Germline V gene lookup returns CDR1 SGHRS and CDR2 YFSETQ. The CDR3 protein is CASSWIDRAQETQYF. CDR3 DNA: TGCGCCAGCAGCTGGATAGACAGGGCTCAAGAGACCCAGTACTTC.

The table lists this clonotype with a few counts. This chain uses TRBV2 with TRBJ2-2, with TRBD2 identical over 12 bases. The V gene's germline CDR1 is SNHLY and CDR2 FYNNEI. V lost 6 bases to trimming and J lost 5 bases; unmatched junction nucleotides: 4. This CDR3 region has 15 residues. The CDR3 coding sequence is TGTGCCAGCAGGCGACTAGCGGGAGAAACCGGGGAGCTGTTTTTT. This sequence encodes CASRRLAGETGELFF.

This clonotype came up a few times. The J gene is TRBJ1-2, the V gene TRBV7-9; TRBD1 matches at 7 bases. This CDR3 is built from 13 residues. The germline gives CDR1 SEHNR, CDR2 FQNEAQ (reference sequence). V shed 0 bases and J 6 bases; nucleotides not matched to a gene: 1. CDR3 sequence (DNA): TGTGCCAGCAGCTTAGCAGGGGGCCATGGCTACACCTTC. Amino acids: CASSLAGGHGYTF.

This clonotype was observed a few times. The chain employs TRBV24-1 and TRBJ2-3, with unresolved D. There are 15 residues in the CDR3. Germline-derived CDR1 and CDR2 are KGHDR and SFDVKD. V gave up 2 bases and J gave up 0 bases, with 8 bases separating them. In nucleotides, the CDR3 is TGTGCCACCAGTGATTCGGGCCGTAGCACAGATACGCAGTATTTT. Protein product: CATSDSGRSTDTQYF.

The V and J genes are TRBV18 and TRBJ1-2; D is ambiguous. The V gene's germline CDR1 is KGHSH and CDR2 LQKENI. V lost 3 bases to trimming and J lost 1 base, with 9 bases between them. The CDR3 length is 14 residues. DNA for the CDR3: TGTGCCAGCTCACCCCGGCGAGATAACTATGGCTACACCTTC. This translates into CASSPRRDNYGYTF.

The sample holds many counts of this clonotype. The rearrangement uses TRBV12-3 or TRBV12-4 and TRBJ2-5; D possibly uses TRBD1 or TRBD2 (5 bases each). V was shortened by 6 bases and J by 3 bases, with 14 bases between the two germline ends. The CDR3 spans 14 residues. DNA for the CDR3: TGTGCCAGCAGCCGAGGGACGGCAAAAGAGACCCAGTACTTC. Its protein is CASSRGTAKETQYF.

The chain employs TRBV2 and TRBJ1-1, with D unclear. V gave up 0 bases and J gave up 5 bases, with 10 bases separating them. Germline V gene lookup returns CDR1 SNHLY and CDR2 FYNNEI. CDR3 size: 14 residues. CDR3 sequence (DNA): TGTGCCAGCAGTGAAGCCACAAGCGGAACTGAAGCTTTCTTT. As protein: CASSEATSGTEAFF.

The chain combines TRBV11-2 with TRBJ2-2; D is possibly TRBD2 (5 bases). The CDR3 runs 15 residues. CDR1 is SGHAT and CDR2 is FQNNGV in the germline V gene. V was shortened by 1 base and J by 5 bases, with 11 bases between the two germline ends. CDR3 nucleotides: TGTGCCAGCAGCTTAGCGTTAGCGTGGACCGGGGAGCTGTTTTTT. It is translated as CASSLALAWTGELFF. Supplemented by reference TRBV11-2 and TRBJ2-2, the full variable domain reads EAGVAQSPRYKIIEKRQSVAFWCNPISGHATLYWYQQILGQGPKLLIQFQNNGVVDDSQLPKDRFSAERLKGVDSTLKIQPAKLEDSAVYLCASSLALAWTGELFFGEGSRLTVL.

This clonotype was seen a few times. The genes are TRBV18 and TRBJ1-1; D unclear. The germline V and J ends were trimmed by 5 bases and 6 bases, with 19 bases remaining between them. CDR3 length: 15 amino acids. CDR1 and CDR2 (germline): KGHSH, LQKENI. CDR3 region: CASSNAVKIGAEAFF. In nucleotides, the CDR3 is TGTGCCAGCTCAAACGCCGTGAAAATTGGCGCTGAAGCTTTCTTT.